These 17 T cell receptor beta chains came from one sample sequenced in a study of T cell repertoires in cytomegalovirus infection. From the reads, TCRdb called clonotypes with MiXCR, one entry per CDR3 protein. The sample shows fewer than 700,000 distinct CDR3 sequences, around 24% of them seen only once. Sequences were obtained from CD8+ T cells from PBMCs. These TCRs come from a human donor in good health (CMV status not recorded). Some clones in this sample may be carry-over from other donors' samples.

CDR3 DNA sequence: TGTGCCAGCAGCCCAGGCCTTCACAGGGCGGGAGAGACCCAGTACTTC. Its protein product is CASSPGLHRAGETQYF. The gene calls are TRBV11-2 and TRBJ2-5, with D perhaps matching TRBD1 (6 bases). CDR3 length: 16 amino acids. The germline V gene has CDR1 SGHAT and CDR2 FQNNGV. Trimming stripped 5 bases from V and 4 bases from J, with 20 bases between.

The chain couples TRBV6-2 or TRBV6-3 to TRBJ1-6; D not certain. The CDR3 spans 15 residues. Germline V gene data show CDR1 as MNHEY and CDR2 as SVGEGT. V was clipped by 2 bases and J by 6 bases, with 11 bases between them. CDR3 nucleotide sequence: TGTGCCAGCAGTTACCGGACTCCTCCTAATTCACCCCTCCACTTT. This codes for CASSYRTPPNSPLHF.

The gene calls are TRBV9 and TRBJ2-3; D unresolved. The germline V and J ends were trimmed by 4 bases and 0 bases, with 6 bases remaining between them. The CDR3 runs to 13 residues. From germline, CDR1 is SGDLS and CDR2 YYNGEE. The CDR3 region is CASSRESTDTQYF. The CDR3 DNA is TGTGCCAGCAGCCGCGAGAGCACAGATACGCAGTATTTT.

This clonotype was seen a few times. J is TRBJ1-4 and V is TRBV6-2 or TRBV6-3; D unclear. Germline V gene data show CDR1 as MNHEY and CDR2 as SVGEGT. Trimming stripped 4 bases from V and 11 bases from J, with 8 bases between. The CDR3 runs 11 residues. The CDR3 is CASSSVRKLFF. The CDR3 DNA is TGTGCCAGCAGTTCGGTTCGGAAACTGTTTTTT.

The J gene is TRBJ2-3, the V gene TRBV10-3; 12 positions match TRBD2. This CDR3 is built from 15 residues. J lost 3 bases, V lost 6 bases, and 4 bases had no gene match. In germline, CDR1 is ENHRY, CDR2 SYGVKD. Here the CDR3 reads CAIRVLAGGTDTQYF. CDR3 sequence (DNA): TGTGCCATCAGGGTCCTAGCGGGGGGGACAGATACGCAGTATTTT.

This clonotype was detected ten times or more. The V gene is TRBV25-1, the J gene TRBJ2-5; D remains unclear. V was trimmed by 1 base and J by 1 base, leaving 7 bases between them. The CDR3 is 14 amino acids. The germline gives CDR1 MGHDK, CDR2 SYGVNS. In nucleotides, the CDR3 is TGTGCCAGCAGTGAATTCGTAAGCCAAGAGACCCAGTACTTC. It codes for CASSEFVSQETQYF. The whole variable domain, remainder taken from reference TRBV25-1 and TRBJ2-5, is EADIYQTPRYLVIGTGKKITLECSQTMGHDKMYWYQQDPGMELHLIHYSYGVNSTEKGDLSSESTVSRIRTEHFPLTLESARPSHTSQYLCASSEFVSQETQYFGPGTRLLVL.

This clonotype was counted at least ten times. The chain carries TRBV12-3 or TRBV12-4 and TRBJ2-1; 8 positions match TRBD2. This CDR3 comprises 14 residues. After removal of 3 bases from V and 9 bases from J, the junction contained 7 bases not matched to a gene. The CDR3 region has the DNA TGTGCCAGCAGTTTTGACGGGGGGGCTGGTGAGCAGTTCTTC. Encoded protein: CASSFDGGAGEQFF.

This chain connects TRBV29-1 to TRBJ2-7; either TRBD1 or TRBD2 may fit D (5 bases each). Germline V gives CDR1 SQVTM, CDR2 ANQGSEA. The length of the CDR3 is 14 residues. V lost 4 bases and J 5 bases, leaving 18 bases between the germline ends. The CDR3 reads CSVVIAPGDDEQYF. Written as DNA, the CDR3 is TGCAGCGTTGTGATCGCCCCTGGGGACGACGAGCAGTACTTC.

The chain uses TRBV4-2 and TRBJ2-1; 8 positions agree with TRBD1. From germline, CDR1 is LGHNA and CDR2 YNFKEQ. This CDR3 spans 17 amino acids. V lost 3 bases and J lost 0; bases outside the gene matches: 7. CDR3 amino acids: CASSHPGGEDSYNEQFF. CDR3 coding DNA: TGTGCCAGCAGCCACCCAGGGGGCGAGGACTCCTACAATGAGCAGTTCTTC.

The chain has TRBV14 and TRBJ1-1; D remains unclear. V was shortened by 4 bases and J by 0 bases, with 15 bases between the two germline ends. The CDR3 has 16 amino acids. CDR1 is SGHDN, CDR2 FVKESK, per germline. CDR3 protein: CASSPTGVLMNTEAFF. The CDR3 coding sequence is TGTGCCAGCAGCCCGACGGGAGTTCTCATGAACACTGAAGCTTTCTTT.

The sample holds many counts of this clonotype. The chain recombines TRBV7-8 with TRBJ1-2; perhaps TRBD1 as D (6 bases). Per the germline V gene, CDR1 is SGHVS and CDR2 is FQNEAQ. The CDR3 runs 16 residues. Trimming took off 5 bases at V and 0 bases at J, with 16 bases between the two ends. The CDR3 region has the DNA TGTGCCAGCAGCACCCTCGGGACAAGCCCTAACTATGGCTACACCTTC. Its translation: CASSTLGTSPNYGYTF. Based on the CDR3 plus reference TRBV7-8 and TRBJ1-2, the full variable domain is GAGVSQSPRYKVAKRGQDVALRCDPISGHVSLFWYQQALGQGPEFLTYFQNEAQLDKSGLPSDRFFAERPEGSVSTLKIQRTQQEDSAVYLCASSTLGTSPNYGYTFGSGTRLTVV.

The count of this clonotype is one. A much larger clonotype is one base distant, so this may be a read error. This chain uses TRBV7-3 with TRBJ1-2, with D possibly TRBD1 on 5 matching bases. CDR3 length: 14 amino acids. Trimming shortened V by 0 bases and J by 8 bases, and 13 bases separated the two germline ends. Germline CDR1 reads SGHTA; CDR2 reads FQGTGA. The CDR3 bases are TGTGCCAGCAGCTTAACGGGGCCTCCGCGGGGCTACACCTTC. The encoded protein is CASSLTGPPRGYTF.

The chain joins TRBV2 to TRBJ1-1, with unresolved D. Trimming removed 4 bases from V and 7 bases from J, with 10 bases in between. CDR3 length equals 12 residues. Germline V CDR1 and CDR2: SNHLY, FYNNEI. The CDR3 protein is CASSASVNEAFF. The CDR3 DNA sequence: TGTGCCAGCAGTGCCTCGGTGAATGAAGCTTTCTTT.

The rearrangement uses TRBV7-9 and TRBJ2-1; tentatively, D is TRBD1 (5 bases). The CDR3 contains 13 residues. The V end was cut by 5 bases, the J end by 8 bases, with 13 bases between. Germline V CDR1 and CDR2: SEHNR, FQNEAQ (reference sequence). In nucleotides, the CDR3 is TGTGCCAGCAGCCAATCAGGGTACGATGAGCAGTTCTTC. Protein sequence: CASSQSGYDEQFF. Full variable domain (remainder filled in from reference TRBV7-9 and TRBJ2-1): DTGVSQNPRHKITKRGQNVTFRCDPISEHNRLYWYRQTLGQGPEFLTYFQNEAQLEKSRLLSDRFSAERPKGSFSTLEIQRTEQGDSAMYLCASSQSGYDEQFFGPGTRLTVL.

This clonotype was recorded many times. The chain couples TRBV28 to TRBJ2-2; no firm D call. The germline gives CDR1 MDHEN, CDR2 SYDVKM. Trimming left V 3 bases short and J 6 bases short, with 8 bases between. The CDR3 runs 13 residues. The CDR3 nucleotides are TGTGCCAGCAGTTTTGGGGAACCCGGGGAGCTGTTTTTT. This sequence encodes CASSFGEPGELFF.

This chain joins TRBV20-1 and TRBJ1-1, with D perhaps matching TRBD1 (5 bases). CDR1 is DFQATT and CDR2 is SNEGSKA in the germline V gene (reference sequence). With 2 bases removed from V and 6 bases from J, the gap between germline ends came to 13 bases. This CDR3 has 13 residues. CDR3 coding DNA: TGCAGTGCTAGACCGAGGGGTAATGCTGAAGCTTTCTTT. Translation: CSARPRGNAEAFF.

This clonotype appeared a few times. The rearrangement uses TRBV10-3 and TRBJ1-1, with a weak D call TRBD1 (5 bases). The CDR3 is 11 amino acids. The germline V gene has CDR1 ENHRY and CDR2 SYGVKD. V lost 6 bases, J lost 7 bases, and 9 bases lay in between. The CDR3 protein is CAISQGIEAFF. The CDR3 nucleotides are TGTGCCATCAGCCAGGGAATTGAAGCTTTCTTT.